This T cell receptor (beta chain) was found in a study of human T cells and chemical hapten exposure. This sample's time point: patch test 3, about 24 weeks after DPC sensitization. Sample treatment: therapeutic diphenylcyclopropenone sensitization with weekly scalp DPC. Patients had alopecia, were aged 18 to 70, and were not pregnant. Total RNA was isolated from unfractionated whole blood. Individual cDNA molecules had unique molecular identifiers attached to them by the library. TCRdb reanalysed the RACE reads using MiXCR and keeps one entry per CDR3 protein. The sample has about 160,000 distinct CDR3 sequences, 25% to 30% seen once; the top ten hold 2.1%. This clonotype was counted at least ten times. What it recognizes is unknown. Points from the study as a whole: PT1 expanded TCR counts and patch test score were linked, and their correlation was positive.

The sequence came from a woman between 18 and 29 years old with alopecia areata. Some clones in this sample may be carry-over from other donors' samples. The specimen comprised whole blood, sampled in connection with sensitization to the hapten diphenylcyclopropenone (DPC).

This CDR3 is CNAGAGREQYF. DNA of the CDR3: TGTAACGCGGGGGCGGGGCGGGAGCAGTACTTC. V is TRBV27 and J is TRBJ2-7, with D perhaps TRBD2 (7 bases). The CDR3 has 11 residues. Germline V lookup: CDR1 MNHEY, CDR2 SMNVEV (reference sequence).